These 5 T cell receptor beta chains originate from one sample sequenced in a study of blood T cell repertoires in COVID-19. TCRdb's copy holds only in-frame clones and misses some; the assay was immunoSEQ multiplex PCR. The table records around 240,000 clones, around 89% of them present only once. The sequencing input was PBMCs or T cells enriched from blood (not recorded which). The source of these receptors is a man in his fifties who had been exposed to COVID-19.

V gene TRBV15 combines with J gene TRBJ2-7; D might be TRBD2 (5 bases). Germline loops: CDR1 LNHNV, CDR2 YYDKDF (reference sequence). V lost 4 bases and J lost 4, with 11 bases in between. The CDR3 contains 13 residues. DNA for the CDR3: TGTGCCACCAGCAAGGGAGCTAGTTACGAGCAGTACGTC. Its translation: CATSKGASYEQYV.

This sequence joins TRBV19 and TRBJ1-5; no firm D call. CDR3 length: 12 residues. The V end lost 4 bases, the J end lost 7 bases, and 8 bases lay between the germline ends. Germline V gives CDR1 LNHDA, CDR2 SQIVND (reference sequence). The CDR3 region is CASSNLRQPQHF. CDR3 DNA: TGTGCCAGTAGTAACCTCAGGCAGCCCCAGCATTTT.

The chain carries TRBV11-3 and TRBJ2-5, with D possibly being TRBD1 (6 bases). V lost 5 bases to trimming and J lost 5 bases, with 12 bases between them. This CDR3 comprises 13 residues. Germline CDR1 SGHNT, CDR2 YENEEA. The CDR3 nucleotides are TGTGCCAGCAGCGACTACAGGGCTGAGACCCAGTACTTC. Translated: CASSDYRAETQYF. The full variable domain, with the rest looked up from reference TRBV11-3 and TRBJ2-5, is EAGVVQSPRYKIIEKKQPVAFWCNPISGHNTLYWYLQNLGQGPELLIRYENEEAVDDSQLPKDRFSAERLKGVDSTLKIQPAELGDSAVYLCASSDYRAETQYFGPGTRLLVL.

The chain uses TRBV28 and TRBJ1-1; 9 bases are shared with TRBD1. V was pared by 7 bases and J by 6 bases, with 18 bases of the junction left unmatched. Germline CDR1 and CDR2: MDHEN and SYDVKM. CDR3 length equals 17 residues. The CDR3 nucleotides read TGTGCCAGCAAAACGAACTTCGGGACAGGGTATAGCCCTGAAGCTTTCTTT. Translating it yields CASKTNFGTGYSPEAFF.

The DNA of the CDR3 is TGTGCCAGTACGATTGCCCTGGGGGGCTACGAGCAGTACTTC. This encodes CASTIALGGYEQYF. The chain is built from TRBV19 and TRBJ2-7; perhaps TRBD2 as D (6 bases). Trimming stripped 7 bases from V and 3 bases from J, with 16 bases between. From germline, CDR1 is LNHDA and CDR2 SQIVND (reference sequence). This CDR3 region has 14 residues.